A single sample gave rise to the 18 T cell receptor beta chains below, sequenced in a study of PD-L1 blockade in urothelial cancer. Some clones are missing from TCRdb's copy, which holds only in-frame ones; the method was immunoSEQ multiplex PCR. This table holds about 45,000 clones, 88% found once. The sequenced sample was PBMCs, obtained around atezolizumab (anti-PD-L1) treatment. Source of these receptors: a man aged 80 or over with urothelial cancer.

The V and J genes are TRBV28 and TRBJ2-7; 9 positions match TRBD2. J was trimmed by 3 bases and V by 6 bases; bases with no gene match: 3. Germline CDR1 reads MDHEN; CDR2 reads SYDVKM. This CDR3 contains 13 residues. CDR3 DNA sequence: TGTGCCAGCAGGCAGACTAGCGGCTACGAGCAGTACTTC. Its protein product is CASRQTSGYEQYF.

The chain carries TRBV14 and TRBJ2-7, with 10 bases lining up with TRBD1. The CDR3 consists of 17 residues. CDR1 SGHDN and CDR2 FVKESK come from the germline V gene. The V segment lost 4 bases and the J segment 6 bases; nucleotides outside the gene matches: 15. CDR3 sequence (DNA): TGTGCCAGCAGCCCACAAAGGGGGAGACAGGGGGCTTTCGAGCAGTACTTC. This gives the protein CASSPQRGRQGAFEQYF.

The rearrangement uses TRBV6-1 and TRBJ2-1, with TRBD1 identical over 10 bases. CDR1 is MNHNS, CDR2 SASEGT, per germline. This CDR3 is built from 16 residues. V shed 2 bases and J 7 bases; nucleotides not matched to a gene: 8. The DNA of the CDR3 is TGTGCCAGCAGTGAAATGGGGGGGACAGGGGTTAATGAGCAGTTCTTC. As protein: CASSEMGGTGVNEQFF.

This chain connects TRBV6-1 to TRBJ2-7; 8 bases fit TRBD2. After removal of 2 bases from V and 2 bases from J, the junction contained 5 bases not matched to a gene. Germline CDR1 is MNHNS and CDR2 is SASEGT. The CDR3 contains 15 residues. The DNA for the CDR3 is TGTGCCAGCAGTGAATGGTACGGGAGGGCCTACGAGCAGTACTTC. Translation: CASSEWYGRAYEQYF.

The V and J genes are TRBV27 and TRBJ1-2, with no clear D. This CDR3 is 14 amino acids long. The V gene's germline CDR1 is MNHEY and CDR2 SMNVEV (reference sequence). V lost 5 bases and J lost 7, with 17 bases in between. CDR3 loop: CASSLNPPAGGYTF. CDR3 DNA: TGTGCCAGCAGTCTAAACCCTCCCGCGGGTGGCTACACCTTC.

This clone has just one count. This sequence joins TRBV6-5 and TRBJ2-7; weak D call: TRBD1 (7 bases). Trimming left V 4 bases short and J 2 bases short, with 12 bases between. The CDR3 length is 14 residues. The germline CDR1 and CDR2 sequences are MNHEY and SVGAGI. CDR3 sequence (DNA): TGTGCCAGCAGTTCGGGGGACAGAACCTACGAGCAGTACTTC. It yields the protein CASSSGDRTYEQYF.

The J gene is TRBJ1-5, the V gene TRBV7-2, with 7 positions matching TRBD1. The CDR3 totals 14 residues. Trimming took 1 base from V and 6 from J; bases not matched to a gene: 3. Germline CDR1 is SGHTA and CDR2 is FQGNSA. The CDR3 nucleotides read TGTGCCAGCAGCTTAGACAGGGGCCCTCAGCCCCAGCATTTT. It is translated as CASSLDRGPQPQHF.

The chain recombines TRBV5-1 with TRBJ2-7; 9 bases agree with TRBD1. Germline V lookup: CDR1 SGHRS, CDR2 YFSETQ. The CDR3 is made up of 14 amino acids. The V segment lost 3 bases and the J segment 2 bases; nucleotides outside the gene matches: 3. CDR3 protein: CASSWGQGAYEQYF. CDR3 DNA sequence: TGCGCCAGCAGCTGGGGACAGGGAGCCTACGAGCAGTACTTC.

The genes are TRBV9 and TRBJ2-1; D might be TRBD2 (6 bases). Germline-derived CDR1 and CDR2 are SGDLS and YYNGEE. Trimming took 2 bases from V and 0 from J, leaving 12 bases between them. The CDR3 contains 16 residues. CDR3 DNA: TGTGCCAGCAGCGTTTCTGCGGGGAGCTCCTACAATGAGCAGTTCTTC. It yields the protein CASSVSAGSSYNEQFF.

The CDR3 loop reads CASSQERSGSGNTIYF. The CDR3 region has the DNA TGCGCCAGCAGCCAAGAAAGGAGTGGGTCTGGAAACACCATATATTTT. The rearrangement links TRBV4-1 to TRBJ1-3; D not certain. The ends were cut back, 0 bases at V and 1 base at J, with 10 bases in the middle. CDR1 is MGHRA and CDR2 is YSYEKL in the germline V gene. This CDR3 is built from 16 residues.

V usage is TRBV6-6 and J usage is TRBJ1-1; TRBD1 is a possible D gene (6 bases). Trimming removed 4 bases at V and 4 bases at J, with 10 bases between. The germline CDR1 and CDR2 sequences are MNHNY and SVGAGI (reference sequence). The CDR3 length is 13 residues. The CDR3 nucleotides read TGTGCCAGCAGTTCTACAGGGATCACTGAAGCTTTCTTT. Translation: CASSSTGITEAFF.

This clone was counted once. The chain links TRBV6-6 to TRBJ2-3; D may be TRBD2 (5 bases). Per germline, CDR1 MNHNY and CDR2 SVGAGI (reference sequence). The ends were cut back, 8 bases at V and 1 base at J, with 10 bases in the middle. The CDR3 is made up of 13 amino acids. This CDR3 is CASSAGRTDTQYF. The DNA for the CDR3 is TGTGCCAGCTCCGCGGGCCGCACAGATACGCAGTATTTT.

V gene TRBV4-1 combines with J gene TRBJ1-1, with D possibly matching TRBD1 (5 bases). Germline V gives CDR1 MGHRA, CDR2 YSYEKL. The CDR3 runs to 15 residues. V lost 4 bases and J 5 bases, leaving 17 bases between the germline ends. The CDR3 DNA reads as TGCGCCAGCAGCCGGGAGGTCAGGGCCACTACTGAAGCTTTCTTT. Amino acid sequence: CASSREVRATTEAFF.

This sequence joins TRBV9 and TRBJ2-3; 10 bases are a match to TRBD2. V dropped 3 bases and J dropped 2; count of bases not matched to a gene: 6. Germline V gene sequence: CDR1 SGDLS, CDR2 YYNGEE. The CDR3 has 16 amino acids. The CDR3 reads CASSGRTSGTTDTQYF. The CDR3 nucleotides read TGTGCCAGCAGCGGACGGACTAGCGGTACCACAGATACGCAGTATTTT. The full variable domain, rest sourced from reference TRBV9 and TRBJ2-3, is DSGVTQTPKHLITATGQRVTLRCSPRSGDLSVYWYQQSLDQGLQFLIQYYNGEERAKGNILERFSAQQFPDLHSELNLSSLELGDSALYFCASSGRTSGTTDTQYFGPGTRLTVL.

By proportion, this clone is medium-sized. The genes are TRBV28 and TRBJ1-2; 7 bases match TRBD1. The CDR3 loop spans 14 amino acids. Germline CDR1 reads MDHEN; CDR2 reads SYDVKM. After removal of 3 bases from V and 0 bases from J, the junction contained 1 base not matched to a gene. Here the CDR3 DNA reads TGTGCCAGCAGTTTCGGGACAGCTAACTATGGCTACACCTTC. Translating it yields CASSFGTANYGYTF.

This sequence joins TRBV19 and TRBJ2-3, with 11 bases lining up with TRBD1. The CDR3 runs to 15 residues. Trimming took 3 bases from V and 3 from J; bases not matched to a gene: 2. Germline CDR1 is LNHDA and CDR2 is SQIVND (reference sequence). The CDR3: CASSIGTGGTDTQYF. For the CDR3, the DNA is TGTGCCAGTAGTATTGGGACAGGGGGTACAGATACGCAGTATTTT.

In this sample, this clone turned up once. The chain couples TRBV18 to TRBJ1-1; 12 bases are a match to TRBD1. V gave up 6 bases and J gave up 6 bases; unmatched junction bases: 11. This CDR3 region has 16 residues. CDR1 KGHSH and CDR2 LQKENI come from the germline V gene. CDR3 residues: CASSLAPGQGAAEAFF. CDR3 bases: TGTGCCAGCTCCCTCGCACCGGGACAGGGGGCTGCTGAAGCTTTCTTT.

The chain employs TRBV9 and TRBJ2-3; 7 bases are shared with TRBD2. The CDR3 has 15 residues. V shed 3 bases and J 0 bases; nucleotides not matched to a gene: 4. CDR1 is SGDLS, CDR2 YYNGEE, per germline. The CDR3 region is CASSGSGFSTDTQYF. DNA of the CDR3: TGTGCCAGCAGCGGTAGCGGGTTTAGCACAGATACGCAGTATTTT. Full variable domain (missing parts from reference TRBV9 and TRBJ2-3): DSGVTQTPKHLITATGQRVTLRCSPRSGDLSVYWYQQSLDQGLQFLIQYYNGEERAKGNILERFSAQQFPDLHSELNLSSLELGDSALYFCASSGSGFSTDTQYFGPGTRLTVL.